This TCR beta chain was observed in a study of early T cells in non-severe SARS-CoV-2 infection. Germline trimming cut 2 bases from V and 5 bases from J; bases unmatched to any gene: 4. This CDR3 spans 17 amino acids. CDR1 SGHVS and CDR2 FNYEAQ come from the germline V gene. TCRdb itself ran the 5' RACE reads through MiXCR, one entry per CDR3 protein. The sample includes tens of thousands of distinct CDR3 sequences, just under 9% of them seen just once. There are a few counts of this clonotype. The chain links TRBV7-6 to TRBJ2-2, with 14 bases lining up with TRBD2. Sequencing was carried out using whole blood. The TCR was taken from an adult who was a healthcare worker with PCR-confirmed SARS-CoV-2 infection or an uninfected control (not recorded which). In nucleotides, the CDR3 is TGTGCCAGCAGCTTAAATGGACTAGCGGGAGGTACCGGGGAGCTGTTTTTT. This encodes CASSLNGLAGGTGELFF.